The sequence of this TCR beta chain was determined in a study of blood T cell repertoires in COVID-19. Germline-derived CDR1 and CDR2 are KGHDR and SFDVKD. V was trimmed by 0 bases and J by 5 bases, leaving 3 bases between them. The CDR3 contains 12 residues. TCRdb's table, derived via immunoSEQ multiplex PCR, lists solely in-frame clones and lacks some. The sample yields roughly 260,000 clones, roughly nine tenths seen once. Self-reported history from a screening survey and questionnaire set each donor's cohort. The sequence was collected from a woman aged 18-29 years who had recovered from COVID-19. The sequenced material came from PBMCs or T cells enriched from blood (not recorded which). The chain couples TRBV24-1 to TRBJ2-5; D unclear. CDR3 sequence (DNA): TGTGCCACCAGTGATTTGCTGGAGACCCAGTACTTC. Residues: CATSDLLETQYF.